The 9 T cell receptor beta chains listed next were all sequenced from one sample in a study of blood T cell repertoires in COVID-19. Repertoires were generated with immunoSEQ multiplex PCR, while TCRdb's copy carries only in-frame clones and drops some. The sample contains 85,000 to 100,000 clones, around 84% of which appear only once. The sequenced sample consisted of peripheral blood. These receptors came from a woman aged 60-75 years in a cohort sampled during active or convalescent COVID-19.

The chain combines TRBV7-8 with TRBJ1-2, with 8 bases aligning to TRBD1. The V segment lost 5 bases and the J segment 4 bases; nucleotides outside the gene matches: 6. Germline lookup yields CDR1 SGHVS and CDR2 FQNEAQ. This CDR3 region has 14 residues. CDR3 protein: CASSERTGRYGYTF. The CDR3 DNA follows: TGTGCCAGCAGCGAGCGGACAGGGCGCTATGGCTACACCTTC.

The CDR3: CASSQDPSGLLSETQYF. DNA of the CDR3: TGCGCCAGCAGCCAAGATCCTTCGGGACTCTTGAGCGAGACCCAGTACTTC. The chain uses TRBV4-1 and TRBJ2-5; maybe TRBD2 (6 bases). CDR3 size: 17 residues. V dropped 0 bases and J dropped 5 bases, with 19 bases sitting between them. Germline loops: CDR1 MGHRA, CDR2 YSYEKL.

CDR3 bases: TGTGCCAGCAGCGTAGCTTTGGGACAGGGAGGCGAGCAGTACTTC. It encodes CASSVALGQGGEQYF. V and J are TRBV9 and TRBJ2-7, with 9 bases identical to TRBD1. The CDR3 spans 15 residues. CDR1 SGDLS and CDR2 YYNGEE come from the germline V gene. V lost 0 bases to trimming and J lost 6 bases; unmatched junction nucleotides: 7.

The V gene is TRBV7-8, the J gene TRBJ2-5, with 7 nucleotides matching TRBD2. CDR1 and CDR2 (germline): SGHVS, FQNEAQ. V shed 5 bases, J shed 5 bases, and the junction held 5 bases outside the gene matches. The CDR3 has 13 residues. CDR3 bases: TGTGCCAGCAGCCCGGGGGGTACGGAGACCCAGTACTTC. Translation gives CASSPGGTETQYF.

The rearrangement joins TRBV6-1 to TRBJ1-1; 9 bases map to TRBD1. The CDR3 has 16 amino acids. After removal of 4 bases from V and 1 base from J, the junction contained 7 bases not matched to a gene. Germline values: CDR1 MNHNS, CDR2 SASEGT. CDR3 residues: CASSATGGNRNTEAFF. CDR3 nucleotides: TGTGCCAGCAGTGCCACAGGGGGCAATAGGAACACTGAAGCTTTCTTT.

This chain uses TRBV18 with TRBJ2-3; 13 positions match TRBD2. V dropped 3 bases and J dropped 2; count of bases not matched to a gene: 5. Germline V gene lookup returns CDR1 KGHSH and CDR2 LQKENI. The CDR3 extends over 17 amino acids. The CDR3 DNA reads TGTGCCAGCTCACCCGGACTAGCGGGAGTGATCACAGATACGCAGTATTTT. As protein: CASSPGLAGVITDTQYF. The full variable domain, its missing parts supplied by reference TRBV18 and TRBJ2-3, is NAGVMQNPRHLVRRRGQEARLRCSPMKGHSHVYWYRQLPEEGLKFMVYLQKENIIDESGMPKERFSAEFPKEGPSILRIQQVVRGDSAAYFCASSPGLAGVITDTQYFGPGTRLTVL.

This rearrangement joins TRBV5-6 to TRBJ1-4, with 7 bases aligning to TRBD1. Germline CDR1 is SGHDT and CDR2 is YYEEEE. J gave up 2 bases and V 0 bases, and 7 bases lay outside the gene matches. The CDR3 covers 17 residues. The CDR3 spells CASSLDRGVATNEKLFF. The CDR3 DNA reads as TGTGCCAGCAGCTTGGACAGGGGAGTGGCGACTAATGAAAAACTGTTTTTT.

The chain recombines TRBV28 with TRBJ1-6, with 10 positions matching TRBD1. J lost 0 bases, V lost 8 bases, and 4 bases had no gene match. Germline CDR1 and CDR2: MDHEN and SYDVKM. The CDR3 runs to 16 residues. CDR3 region: CASGRDRGSYNSPLHF. As DNA, the CDR3 is TGTGCCAGCGGCAGGGACAGGGGCTCCTATAATTCACCCCTCCACTTT.

The chain employs TRBV4-1 and TRBJ1-4; 8 nucleotides align to TRBD1. Trimming at V came to 5 bases and at J to 8 bases, leaving 7 bases not matched to a gene. Germline CDR1 is MGHRA and CDR2 is YSYEKL. There are 14 residues in the CDR3. The CDR3 DNA is TGCGCCAGCAGCATAAGACAGGGGACGGAAAAACTGTTTTTT. It encodes CASSIRQGTEKLFF.